These 22 T cell receptor beta chains came from one sample sequenced in a study of T cell repertoires in cytomegalovirus infection. Via MiXCR, TCRdb re-called the reads, giving one row per CDR3 protein. The sample consists of roughly 230,000 distinct CDR3 sequences, approximately 15% of them appearing once. Sequenced material: CD8+ T cells from PBMCs. The origin of the receptors is a human donor in good health (CMV status not recorded). Some clones in this sample may be carry-over from other donors' samples.

This clonotype was found a few times. The genes are TRBV7-9 and TRBJ1-6; the D gene is possibly TRBD1 (6 bases). V lost 3 bases and J lost 0, with 15 bases in between. The CDR3 totals 18 residues. Germline V CDR1 and CDR2: SEHNR, FQNEAQ (reference sequence). This CDR3 reads CASSFLRQDSSYNSPLHF. In nucleotides, the CDR3 is TGTGCCAGCAGCTTTTTGCGTCAGGACAGCTCCTATAATTCACCCCTCCACTTT. The variable domain in full, with the rest retrieved from reference TRBV7-9 and TRBJ1-6, is DTGVSQNPRHKITKRGQNVTFRCDPISEHNRLYWYRQTLGQGPEFLTYFQNEAQLEKSRLLSDRFSAERPKGSFSTLEIQRTEQGDSAMYLCASSFLRQDSSYNSPLHFGNGTRLTVT.

This clonotype occurred a few times. This chain uses TRBV12-3 or TRBV12-4 with TRBJ2-1; TRBD2 agrees at 7 bases. J was trimmed by 2 bases and V by 7 bases; bases with no gene match: 14. The CDR3 has 17 amino acids. CDR3 coding DNA: TGTGCCAGCACCCTCCTGGGGCGGGGGAGCACCTACAATGAGCAGTTCTTC. It codes for CASTLLGRGSTYNEQFF.

The V and J genes are TRBV7-9 and TRBJ1-2; D is perhaps TRBD1 (6 bases). V was clipped by 6 bases and J by 1 base, with 12 bases between them. The germline V gene encodes CDR1 SEHNR and CDR2 FQNEAQ (reference sequence). The CDR3 extends over 14 amino acids. CDR3 region: CASSPGASNYGYTF. The CDR3 coding sequence is TGTGCCAGCAGTCCAGGGGCCAGTAACTATGGCTACACCTTC. Looking up the rest from reference TRBV7-9 and TRBJ1-2 gives the full variable domain: DTGVSQNPRHKITKRGQNVTFRCDPISEHNRLYWYRQTLGQGPEFLTYFQNEAQLEKSRLLSDRFSAERPKGSFSTLEIQRTEQGDSAMYLCASSPGASNYGYTFGSGTRLTVV.

The rearrangement uses TRBV2 and TRBJ1-2, with 9 nucleotides matching TRBD1. CDR1 and CDR2 from the germline V gene are SNHLY and FYNNEI. Trimming took 5 bases from V and 4 from J; bases not matched to a gene: 8. The CDR3 has 15 residues. The CDR3 DNA reads as TGTGCCAGCAGTCAATGGGACAGGGACTTCTATGGCTACACCTTC. The encoded protein is CASSQWDRDFYGYTF.

Worth noting for this clonotype: With a much larger clone just one base away, this may be a read error. V usage is TRBV5-6 and J usage is TRBJ1-1; 7 positions agree with TRBD1. Germline V gene lookup returns CDR1 SGHDT and CDR2 YYEEEE. This CDR3 has 14 residues. After removal of 1 base from V and 1 base from J, the junction contained 1 base not matched to a gene. The DNA of the CDR3 is TGTGCCAGCAGCTTGAACAGGGGGAACACTGAAGCTTTCTTT. It yields the protein CASSLNRGNTEAFF.

This clonotype was seen repeatedly, ten times or more. The genes are TRBV7-6 and TRBJ2-7, with 7 bases that match TRBD2. This CDR3 has 14 amino acids. CDR1 and CDR2 from the germline V gene are SGHVS and FNYEAQ. The V gene end was trimmed by 4 bases and the J gene end by 6 bases; junction bases not matched to a gene: 9. This chain's CDR3 is CASSYRPTGGEQYF. CDR3 sequence (DNA): TGTGCCAGCAGCTACAGACCGACGGGGGGCGAGCAGTACTTC.

The chain employs TRBV19 and TRBJ1-1; possible D gene TRBD1, 6 bases. The ends were cut back, 7 bases at V and 5 bases at J, with 17 bases in the middle. Per the germline V gene, CDR1 is LNHDA and CDR2 is SQIVND (reference sequence). CDR3 size: 14 residues. In nucleotides, the CDR3 is TGTGCCAGTACCCTAGGACAGTTGGTTACTGAAGCTTTCTTT. It is translated as CASTLGQLVTEAFF.

The chain joins TRBV4-1 to TRBJ1-5; a possible D gene is TRBD1 (6 bases). CDR1 is MGHRA and CDR2 is YSYEKL in the germline V gene. The length of the CDR3 is 15 residues. V lost 1 base to trimming and J lost 5 bases, with 12 bases between them. CDR3 nucleotide sequence: TGCGCCAGCAGCCAAGTAGTGGGGGGCGATCAGCCCCAGCATTTT. Its protein is CASSQVVGGDQPQHF.

The rearrangement joins TRBV6-5 to TRBJ2-3; D may be TRBD2 (5 bases). Trimming removed 4 bases at V and 5 bases at J, with 10 bases between. CDR1 is MNHEY, CDR2 SVGAGI, per germline. The CDR3 covers 13 residues. CDR3 DNA sequence: TGTGCCAGCAGTTCTAGCCGGGGAGATACGCAGTATTTT. Protein product: CASSSSRGDTQYF.

This clonotype was observed at least ten times. The chain combines TRBV10-3 with TRBJ2-7; no clear D. CDR1 is ENHRY, CDR2 SYGVKD, per germline. The germline V and J ends were trimmed by 11 bases and 1 base, with 18 bases remaining between them. The length of the CDR3 is 14 residues. The CDR3 nucleotides are TGTGCCCCCGAAATTAGGAAACAGTCCTACGAGCAGTACTTC. It is translated as CAPEIRKQSYEQYF.

The rearrangement links TRBV6-8 to TRBJ2-5; D assignment may be TRBD1 or TRBD2 (5 bases each). CDR3 length: 13 amino acids. The V gene's germline CDR1 is MNHGY and CDR2 SAAAGT. V lost 7 bases, J lost 2 bases, and 11 bases lay in between. CDR3 nucleotide sequence: TGTGCCAGCAAAGAGGGGCCGCAAGAGACCCAGTACTTC. Amino acids: CASKEGPQETQYF.

This clonotype was seen only a few times. The chain combines TRBV12-3 or TRBV12-4 with TRBJ2-1, with D perhaps assigned TRBD1 or TRBD2 (5 bases each). This CDR3 comprises 15 residues. The V and J ends lost 0 bases and 8 bases respectively, with 14 bases between them. The CDR3 nucleotides read TGTGCCAGCAGTTTAGCGGGACGTGGGGAGTATGAGCAGTTCTTC. Protein product: CASSLAGRGEYEQFF.

This clonotype was recorded many times. This chain connects TRBV7-8 to TRBJ2-2; weak D call: TRBD2 (7 bases). V was trimmed by 0 bases and J by 6 bases, leaving 14 bases between them. The CDR3 has 16 amino acids. The germline V gene has CDR1 SGHVS and CDR2 FQNEAQ. The CDR3 is CASSLAVMGGPGELFF. CDR3 in DNA: TGTGCCAGCAGCTTAGCGGTCATGGGGGGGCCCGGGGAGCTGTTTTTT.

The rearrangement joins TRBV5-5 to TRBJ2-2; 9 bases are shared with TRBD2. Germline V lookup: CDR1 SGHKS, CDR2 YYEKEE (reference sequence). The CDR3 covers 16 residues. V trimming: 3 bases; J trimming: 4 bases; junction bases outside the gene matches: 7. The CDR3 protein is CASSSGLAPVTGELFF. The CDR3 DNA follows: TGTGCCAGCAGCTCGGGACTAGCCCCAGTCACCGGGGAGCTGTTTTTT.

V gene TRBV2 combines with J gene TRBJ2-5, with D possibly TRBD2 on 7 matching bases. The CDR3 sequence is 17 residues long. Germline V lookup: CDR1 SNHLY, CDR2 FYNNEI. The V gene lost 5 bases and the J gene lost 5 bases, with 24 bases spanning the gap. This CDR3 reads CASSPIPLRGPGETQYF. The CDR3 nucleotides are TGTGCCAGCAGTCCCATCCCTTTGCGGGGGCCGGGGGAGACCCAGTACTTC.

This clonotype occurred many times. V is TRBV7-9 and J is TRBJ1-4, with 9 bases fitting TRBD1. V was pared by 5 bases and J by 8 bases, with 9 bases of the junction left unmatched. The germline V gene encodes CDR1 SEHNR and CDR2 FQNEAQ (reference sequence). This CDR3 region has 15 residues. CDR3 DNA sequence: TGTGCCAGCAGCCCGTCGATGGACAGGGGCGAAAAACTGTTTTTT. It is translated as CASSPSMDRGEKLFF.

The table lists this clonotype with a few counts. V is TRBV19 and J is TRBJ2-1; 10 nucleotides line up with TRBD1. This CDR3 spans 16 amino acids. Losses at the gene ends were 1 base for V and 5 bases for J; bases not matched to a gene: 5. Germline CDR1 LNHDA, CDR2 SQIVND (reference sequence). In DNA form, the CDR3 reads TGTGCCAGTAGTATAGTCGGGACAGGGGAAAACAATGAGCAGTTCTTC. Protein product: CASSIVGTGENNEQFF.

Ten or more counts support this clonotype. V gene TRBV7-8 combines with J gene TRBJ2-1; unclear D gene. Germline V lookup: CDR1 SGHVS, CDR2 FQNEAQ. The CDR3 sequence is 11 residues long. Trimming shortened V by 3 bases and J by 8 bases, and 5 bases separated the two germline ends. The CDR3 here is CASSFGDEQFF. CDR3 coding DNA: TGTGCCAGCAGCTTTGGAGATGAGCAGTTCTTC.

This clonotype was picked up a small number of times. The chain uses TRBV27 and TRBJ1-5; a possible D gene is TRBD1 (6 bases). The CDR3 has 14 amino acids. V was trimmed by 10 bases and J by 4 bases, leaving 17 bases between them. Germline V gene lookup returns CDR1 MNHEY and CDR2 SMNVEV (reference sequence). Here the CDR3 DNA reads TGTGCCACTAGAGGGGGGGGTTTAAATCAGCCCCAGCATTTT. The encoded protein is CATRGGGLNQPQHF.

The chain couples TRBV6-5 to TRBJ1-1; a possible D gene is TRBD1 (6 bases). CDR1 and CDR2 from the germline V gene are MNHEY and SVGAGI. Trimming stripped 2 bases from V and 1 base from J, with 11 bases between. This CDR3 has 15 residues. In DNA form, the CDR3 reads TGTGCCAGCAGTTACATTGGGGGGCCGAACACTGAAGCTTTCTTT. It is translated as CASSYIGGPNTEAFF.

J is TRBJ2-7 and V is TRBV7-6; 16 nucleotides agree with TRBD2. The germline gives CDR1 SGHVS, CDR2 FNYEAQ. The CDR3 consists of 16 residues. V lost 3 bases to trimming and J lost 4 bases; unmatched junction nucleotides: 3. The CDR3 loop reads CASSLGTSGGGYEQYF. CDR3 nucleotide sequence: TGTGCCAGCAGCTTGGGGACTAGCGGGGGGGGATACGAGCAGTACTTC.

This clonotype was found a few times. The chain couples TRBV28 to TRBJ2-7; no firm D call. The germline gives CDR1 MDHEN, CDR2 SYDVKM. The V end lost 8 bases, the J end lost 4 bases, and 9 bases lay between the germline ends. The CDR3 contains 11 residues. The CDR3 region has the DNA TGTGCCAGCTGGTACGAGTACGAGCAGTACTTC. Protein product: CASWYEYEQYF.